The 4 T cell receptor beta chains presented below share a single source sample, sequenced in a study of blood T cell repertoires in COVID-19. Sequencing used immunoSEQ multiplex PCR; TCRdb keeps in-frame clones, though not all of them. The repertoire includes roughly 79,000 clones, roughly four fifths of them detected once, and roughly 7.3% sits in the top ten. The sequenced material came from peripheral blood. Receptors originate from a human donor in a cohort sampled during active COVID-19.

The gene calls are TRBV12-5 and TRBJ1-2, with 7 nucleotides matching TRBD1. The germline V gene encodes CDR1 LGHNT and CDR2 FRNRAP. CDR3 size: 16 residues. V trimming: 4 bases; J trimming: 1 base; junction bases outside the gene matches: 9. The CDR3 coding sequence is TGTGCTAGTGGTTCTACCCACAGGGGTGGTAACTATGGCTACACCTTC. It is translated as CASGSTHRGGNYGYTF.

The rearrangement uses TRBV11-1 and TRBJ1-1; TRBD1 matches 11 bases. Germline-derived CDR1 and CDR2 are SGHAT and FQDESV (reference sequence). With V trimmed by 3 bases and J by 5 bases, 8 bases remained unmatched. The CDR3 is 16 residues long. This CDR3 is CASSFPGQGVFTEAFF. The CDR3 DNA reads TGTGCCAGCAGCTTTCCGGGACAGGGGGTATTTACTGAAGCTTTCTTT.

The table lists this clone with a few counts. This chain connects TRBV6-4 to TRBJ2-7; D unclear. Deletions cut 7 bases from V and 8 bases from J, with 24 bases between. CDR3 length: 15 amino acids. CDR1 and CDR2 from the germline V gene are MRHNA and SNTAGT. CDR3 bases: TGTGCCAGCACCCCCTCGGTGGTCAGGCGTCACAAGCAGTACTTC. Translating it yields CASTPSVVRRHKQYF.

The chain uses TRBV12-3 or TRBV12-4 and TRBJ1-2; maybe TRBD1 (5 bases). V lost 8 bases and J 2 bases, leaving 9 bases between the germline ends. The CDR3 runs to 12 residues. This CDR3 is CASGAGNYGYTF. The CDR3 DNA reads as TGTGCCAGCGGGGCAGGGAACTATGGCTACACCTTC.